This T cell receptor (beta chain) comes out of a study of blood T cell repertoires in COVID-19. Across the whole study: COVID-19 samples, acute and convalescent, were from the United States, Italy and Spain. PBMCs, B-cell-depleted T cells, or T cells provided the cDNA or gDNA that made up the material.

In the authors' workflow: Amplified reference gene primers provided the basis for estimating nucleated cell counts. Measured with immunoSEQ multiplex PCR; TCRdb has only the in-frame clones, and not every one. The D gene and trimming were derived from the DNA, and the V and J assignments and clone size from that table. The table has 180,000 or so clones, around 82% seen once; the top ten hold 9.8%. The V gene lost 5 bases and the J gene lost 3 bases, with 14 bases spanning the gap. CDR1 is SGHVS and CDR2 is FQNEAQ in the germline V gene. This CDR3 is 15 amino acids long. What was sequenced was peripheral blood. The source of this sequence is an elderly woman with acute or convalescent COVID-19. J is TRBJ1-5 and V is TRBV7-8, with no clear D. CDR3 DNA sequence: TGTGCCAGCAGCCCTTTGGCGGGTTCCAATCAGCCCCAGCATTTT. It yields the protein CASSPLAGSNQPQHF.